Sequencing of this T cell receptor (beta chain) was carried out in a study of shared clonotypes between healthy human individuals. Partitioning of CD4+ cells yielded a CD45RA+ naive subset and a CD45RA-negative memory subset. This clone showed up just once. Using immunoSEQ multiplex PCR, the repertoire was profiled, and TCRdb retains in-frame clones only, with some absent. The table records fewer than 3 million clones, around 90% of them present only once. V shed 1 base and J 1 base; nucleotides not matched to a gene: 6. Germline V gives CDR1 MGHRA, CDR2 YSYEKL. The CDR3 is made up of 17 amino acids. The chain recombines TRBV4-1 with TRBJ2-2; 7 nucleotides line up with TRBD1. Sequencing was done on a sample of naive CD4+ T cells from PBMCs. Subset denoted: CD45RA+ positively selected. The sequence was obtained from a man between 18 and 35 years old in good health. Some clones in this sample may be carry-over from other donors' samples. DNA of the CDR3: TGCGCCAGCAGCCAAGCAGATCGGACAGGGAACACCGGGGAGCTGTTTTTT. This translates into CASSQADRTGNTGELFF.